This TCR beta chain was identified in a study of T-cell memory formation after mild COVID-19. Study background: TCR clusters largely stayed donor specific.

TCRdb re-called the 5' RACE reads with MiXCR, one entry per CDR3 protein. The sample has approximately 40,000 distinct CDR3 sequences, 10% to 12% seen once; the top ten hold around 30%. Regarding the study as a whole: Detection of some responders pre-infection suggested pre-existing cross-reactive memory T cells participated. Clones that contracted clustered mainly in CM and EM if CD4+ and in EMRA if CD8+.

Germline-derived CDR1 and CDR2 are LNHDA and SQIVND (reference sequence). The V gene lost 6 bases and the J gene lost 0 bases, with 9 bases spanning the gap. The CDR3 is 15 residues long. About this clonotype: Its antigen is unknown.

The genes are TRBV19 and TRBJ2-6, with D possibly TRBD1 on 6 matching bases. The origin of this receptor is a man aged 18-30 years who had mild COVID-19 (a few samples of this study predate the infection). Cell type and time point are not known. The sample consisted of PBMCs or a T cell subset sorted from them (not recorded which). The CDR3 coding sequence is TGTGCCAGTAGGCCAGGGGACTCTGGGGCCAACGTCCTGACTTTC. It codes for CASRPGDSGANVLTF.